The rows below give T cell receptor beta chains drawn from one sample of a study of shared clonotypes between healthy human individuals. Some clones are missing from TCRdb's copy, which holds only in-frame ones; the method was immunoSEQ multiplex PCR. The sample holds approximately 2,000,000 clones; about 93% are singletons and the top ten take approximately 1.6%. Sequenced material: naive CD8+ T cells from PBMCs. These receptors were obtained from a man aged 18 to 29 in good health. Some clones in this sample may be carry-over from other donors' samples. Both conserved end residues are part of each CDR3. D genes are given only for firm matches. A clone size is listed for some rows: how often the clone was seen (once, few, many), or a class if it is expanded.

cdr3_length	clone_size	v_call	d_call	j_call	cdr3_nt	cdr3_aa
15	few	TRBV2	.	TRBJ1-5	TGTGCCAGCAGTGAAACAGGTTTCCTTCGGGAGCCCCAGCATTTT	CASSETGFLREPQHF
16	.	TRBV7-2	TRBD2	TRBJ2-7	TGTGCCAGCAGTCGGGGACTAGCGGGAGTTCGGTACGAGCAGTACTTC	CASSRGLAGVRYEQYF
14	.	TRBV7-3	.	TRBJ2-2	TGTGCCAGCAGCGACCAGGGGAACACCGGGGAGCTGTTTTTT	CASSDQGNTGELFF
13	.	TRBV6-1	TRBD1	TRBJ1-1	TGTGCCAGCCGCGGATCAGGGGGCACTGAAGCTTTCTTT	CASRGSGGTEAFF
15	.	TRBV4-2	.	TRBJ2-1	TGTGCCAGCAGCCAGGTTCCGGGACGGATGAATGAGCAGTTCTTC	CASSQVPGRMNEQFF
16	once	TRBV27	TRBD1	TRBJ1-5	TGTGCCAGCAGCCCCCAAGGGGGCGTTGGCAATCAGCCCCAGCATTTT	CASSPQGGVGNQPQHF
14	.	TRBV28	.	TRBJ2-7	TGTGCCAGCAGTTATCCGGGCGATGTGTACGAGCAGTACTTC	CASSYPGDVYEQYF
15	.	TRBV5-1	.	TRBJ2-5	TGCGCCAGCAGCTTTGTCCAGGGAAGGCAAGAGACCCAGTACTTC	CASSFVQGRQETQYF
17	.	TRBV2	TRBD2	TRBJ2-2	TGTGCCAGCAGTTCCCGGACTAGCGGGGGCAACACCGGGGAGCTGTTTTTT	CASSSRTSGGNTGELFF
15	.	TRBV5-6	TRBD2	TRBJ2-1	TGTGCCAGCAGCTGGAGGATAGCGGGAGTCGGCGAGCAGTTCTTC	CASSWRIAGVGEQFF
15	.	TRBV29-1	.	TRBJ1-1	TGCAGCGTTGATAGGGGGGCCAAAGAACAATCTGAAGCTTTCTTT	CSVDRGAKEQSEAFF
14	.	TRBV5-6	.	TRBJ2-7	TGTGCCAGCAGCCCCGTCGGATACGACTACGAGCAGTACTTC	CASSPVGYDYEQYF
15	.	TRBV5-1	.	TRBJ2-2	TGCGCCAGCAGCTTGTCAGGAGGGGGCACCGGGGAGCTGTTTTTT	CASSLSGGGTGELFF
14	.	TRBV7-9	.	TRBJ2-5	TGTGCCAGCAGCATGATCCGGGAACAAGAGACCCAGTACTTC	CASSMIREQETQYF
15	.	TRBV9	.	TRBJ1-1	TGTGCCAGCAGCGAAACCGGGACTGGAAACACTGAAGCTTTCTTT	CASSETGTGNTEAFF
15	once	TRBV7-9	.	TRBJ2-3	TGTGCCAGCAACACCGGGACTTATCGCACAGATACGCAGTATTTT	CASNTGTYRTDTQYF
14	.	TRBV5-1	TRBD1	TRBJ1-1	TGCGCCAGCAGCTTCCGGGACAGCTACACTGAAGCTTTCTTT	CASSFRDSYTEAFF
13	.	TRBV29-1	.	TRBJ1-1	TGCAGCGTCCCCCCCGTGGGGCGCACTGAAGCTTTCTTT	CSVPPVGRTEAFF
17	.	TRBV27	.	TRBJ2-3	TGTGCCAGCAGTTTACTCCGCTGGTCCAGCGGAACAGATACGCAGTATTTT	CASSLLRWSSGTDTQYF
14	.	TRBV6-5	TRBD2	TRBJ2-7	TGTGCCAGCAGTTGGACTAGCGGGAAATACGAGCAGTACTTC	CASSWTSGKYEQYF
15	.	TRBV4-1	.	TRBJ2-7	TGCGCCAGCAGCCAAGTTCCAGGGATGATCTACGAGCAGTACTTC	CASSQVPGMIYEQYF
12	once	TRBV27	.	TRBJ2-2	TGTGCCAGCAGCACTGGGATTGGGGAGCTGTTTTTT	CASSTGIGELFF
17	.	TRBV7-9	.	TRBJ2-7	TGTGCCAGCAGCTCCCCGGAGGTAGGGACATTCTCCTACGAGCAGTACTTC	CASSSPEVGTFSYEQYF
14	.	TRBV19	.	TRBJ2-7	TGTGCCAGTAGTCCTCGGCTAGACACCTACGAGCAGTACTTC	CASSPRLDTYEQYF
12	.	TRBV4-3	TRBD2	TRBJ2-1	TGCGCCAGCAGCCACGGGGAGGGAGAGCAGTTCTTC	CASSHGEGEQFF
17	.	TRBV7-6	.	TRBJ1-3	TGTGCCAGCAGCACCTCGACAGGTCCCATCTCTGGAAACACCATATATTTT	CASSTSTGPISGNTIYF
16	once	TRBV27	TRBD2	TRBJ2-7	TGTGCCAGCAGCCCCCTGGGGACTACGAACTACTACGAGCAGTACTTC	CASSPLGTTNYYEQYF
14	.	TRBV25-1	.	TRBJ1-4	TGTGCCAGCAGTGGGGAGGCAACTAATGAAAAACTGTTTTTT	CASSGEATNEKLFF
18	.	TRBV5-4	TRBD2	TRBJ2-7	TGTGCCAGCAGCGGGGGACCTGTCACCCTAGCGGACCCCTACGAGCAGTACTTC	CASSGGPVTLADPYEQYF
14	.	TRBV5-5	TRBD1	TRBJ1-5	TGTGCCAGCAGCTTCCGGGACAGCTATCAGCCCCAGCATTTT	CASSFRDSYQPQHF
16	.	TRBV6-6	TRBD2	TRBJ2-1	TGTGCCAGCAGTTACTCGCGGGAGAGCGCCTACAATGAGCAGTTCTTC	CASSYSRESAYNEQFF
12	few	TRBV10-3	.	TRBJ2-7	TGTGCCATCAGTGAATCAGGTAACGAGCAGTACTTC	CAISESGNEQYF
12	.	TRBV30	.	TRBJ1-2	TGTGCCTGGTTTCCCGCGTCAGGCGGCTACACCTTC	CAWFPASGGYTF
16	.	TRBV5-4	.	TRBJ1-2	TGTGCCAGCAGCTTGCCCGGCCAGGTGGCTAACTATGGCTACACCTTC	CASSLPGQVANYGYTF
14	few	TRBV27	TRBD1	TRBJ1-5	TGTGCCAGCAGTTTCGGACAGGGGGGGCAGCCCCAGCATTTT	CASSFGQGGQPQHF
15	.	TRBV7-6	.	TRBJ2-1	TGTGCCAGCAGCGAACATCCTGGGGGGTCGGGTGAGCAGTTCTTC	CASSEHPGGSGEQFF
13	.	TRBV28	.	TRBJ2-7	TGTGCCAGCAGCCCCCGGGACTTTCTTGAGCAGTACTTC	CASSPRDFLEQYF
16	.	TRBV19	.	TRBJ1-5	TGTGCCACCGCCCCCCGGGATTTGGATAGCAATCAGCCCCAGCATTTT	CATAPRDLDSNQPQHF
15	.	TRBV6-5	.	TRBJ2-7	TGTGCCAGCAGTTATGGGCAGGTCCTGCCCTACGAGCAGTACTTC	CASSYGQVLPYEQYF
12	.	TRBV5-6	.	TRBJ1-1	TGTGCCAGCAGCTTGGGTGACCTTGAAGCTTTCTTT	CASSLGDLEAFF
12	.	TRBV7-8	.	TRBJ2-7	TGTGCCAGCAGCCGCCGGGAGTACGAGCAGTACTTC	CASSRREYEQYF
16	.	TRBV7-9	TRBD2	TRBJ2-4	TGTGCCAGCAGCCCGATGGTAGGGCGGGAGGTAAACATTCAGTACTTC	CASSPMVGREVNIQYF
11	.	TRBV7-9	.	TRBJ1-1	TGTGCCAGCAGCTTCGGCGCTGAAGCTTTCTTT	CASSFGAEAFF
16	.	TRBV19	TRBD1	TRBJ1-1	TGTGCCAGTAGTTCCCCCAGGGGACAGGGAAGGCCTGAAGCTTTCTTT	CASSSPRGQGRPEAFF
11	.	TRBV29-1	.	TRBJ2-7	TGCAGCGTCTCCCCCAGGGGCGAGCAGTACTTC	CSVSPRGEQYF
15	.	TRBV11-2	.	TRBJ2-5	TGTGCCAGCAGCTTAGGTCATGTCACGTTCGAGACCCAGTACTTC	CASSLGHVTFETQYF